These T cell receptor beta chains were read from a single sample in a study of tumor-infiltrating lymphocytes in primary liver carcinoma. MiXCR, applied by TCRdb to the multiplex PCR reads, yields one record per CDR3 protein. The table records fewer than 75,000 distinct CDR3 sequences, 70% to 85% of them present only once. The sequenced sample was liver tumor tissue from sampling region 2. The source of these receptors is a man aged 40-49 years with primary liver carcinoma and hepatitis B virus infection. Both conserved end residues are part of each CDR3. Each record gives: clone size, V gene, J gene, D gene, CDR3 protein, CDR3 DNA. D genes are given only for firm matches. A row's size may be missing; if present it is once, few, many or a size class.

>NA|TRBV4-2|TRBJ2-4|NA
CASSQDDVPVNIQYF
TGTGCCAGCAGCCAAGATGACGTTCCGGTAAACATTCAGTACTTC
>NA|TRBV4-2|TRBJ2-7|TRBD2
CASSGKPGLARGPHKQYF
TGTGCCAGCAGTGGAAAACCGGGACTAGCGAGAGGGCCACACAAGCAATACTTC
>NA|TRBV30|TRBJ2-5|NA
CASNTRGAETQYF
TGTGCCTCAAACACAAGGGGGGCAGAGACCCAGTACTTC
>NA|TRBV10-1|TRBJ2-4|TRBD2
CDNSESGGGHIQYF
TGCGACAACAGTGAGTCGGGGGGAGGCCACATTCAGTACTTC
>NA|TRBV16|TRBJ1-2|NA
CASSQCPGISNYGYTF
TGTGCCAGCAGCCAATGCCCCGGGATAAGTAACTATGGCTACACCTTC
>NA|TRBV12-3/TRBV12-4|TRBJ1-2|TRBD1
CASSIGPQGIEGYTF
TGTGCCAGTAGTATAGGACCACAGGGGATCGAGGGCTACACCTTC
>NA|TRBV28|TRBJ2-3|TRBD2
CAVTSGRGGDTQYF
TGTGCCGTGACCAGCGGGAGGGGGGGAGATACGCAGTATTTT
>few|TRBV29-1|TRBJ1-1|NA
CSGGPGWGMNTEAFF
TGCAGCGGTGGACCGGGTTGGGGGATGAACACTGAAGCTTTCTTT
>NA|TRBV10-2|TRBJ1-2|NA
CTSSFEEGYDYTF
TGTACCAGCAGTTTTGAGGAAGGCTATGACTACACCTTC
>NA|TRBV29-1|TRBJ2-1|NA
CSVALGETYNEEFF
TGCAGCGTTGCCCTCGGTGAAACCTACAATGAGGAGTTCTTC
>NA|TRBV6-2/TRBV6-3|TRBJ2-7|NA
CASSFMQYYVQYF
TGTGCCAGCAGTTTCATGCAGTACTACGTGCAATACTTC
>NA|TRBV4-3|TRBJ1-1|TRBD1
CASSHMNQGDTEPFF
TGCGCCAGCAGCCACATGAACCAGGGGGACACTGAACCTTTCTTT
>NA|TRBV11-2|TRBJ2-5|TRBD2
CTSSQAPCGGKESQYF
TGTACCAGCAGCCAAGCTCCTTGCGGGGGGAAAGAGTCCCAGTACTTC
>NA|TRBV2|TRBJ2-3|NA
CASSEAIDASTDTQYF
TGTGCCAGCAGTGAAGCCATCGACGCTAGCACAGATACGCAGTATTTT
>NA|TRBV11-2|TRBJ2-5|NA
CASSQTLGRGGETQYF
TGTGCCAGCAGCCAAACTCTTGGCAGGGGGGGAGAGACCCAGTACTTC
>NA|TRBV6-5|TRBJ2-2|NA
CASSFGTGEPFF
TGTGCCAGCAGTTTCGGAACCGGGGAGCCGTTCTTT
>NA|TRBV6-2/TRBV6-3|TRBJ2-7|NA
CANNDAKGRYEQYF
TGTGCCAACAACGACGCCAAGGGAAGGTACGAGCAGTACTTC
>NA|TRBV6-9|TRBJ2-1|TRBD2
CASSTHRPKRTSGRARSSYYEQFF
TGTGCCAGCAGCACCCACCGTCCAAAAAGGACTAGCGGGAGGGCTCGAAGTTCCTACTATGAGCAGTTCTTC
>NA|TRBV11-3|TRBJ2-7|TRBD1
CATRQGVDSYEQYF
TGTGCCACTCGACAGGGGGTGGATTCCTACGAGCAGTACTTC
>NA|TRBV12-3/TRBV12-4|TRBJ1-5|NA
CVGSFGQGSNQPQHF
TGTGTCGGTAGTTTTGGGCAAGGAAGCAATCAGCCCCAGCATTTT
>NA|TRBV6-1|TRBJ2-7|TRBD2
CVSSTGTSGSYVQYF
TGTGTCAGCAGTACCGGGACTAGCGGCTCCTACGTGCAGTACTTC
>NA|TRBV2|TRBJ2-5|TRBD1
CASRGDRGWETQYF
TGTGCCAGCAGAGGCGACAGGGGATGGGAGACCCAGTACTTC
>NA|TRBV29-1|TRBJ2-5|NA
CSADLVLETQYF
TGCAGCGCCGATCTAGTTCTAGAGACCCAGTATTTC
>NA|TRBV5-5|TRBJ2-1|TRBD2
CASSYQSSGTYIEQFF
TGTGCCAGCAGCTATCAGAGTAGCGGGACATACATTGAGCAGTTCTTC
>NA|TRBV10-2|TRBJ2-5|NA
CARTLGTYTPLGTQYF
TGCGCCAGAACCCTGGGGACCTATACTCCCCTGGGGACCCAGTACTTC
>NA|TRBV5-1|TRBJ2-7|NA
CASGSYSTYEQYF
TGCGCCAGCGGCTCCTACAGCACCTACGAGCAGTACTTC
>NA|TRBV6-5|TRBJ2-7|NA
CASTYLGEQYF
TGTGCCAGCACTTACTTGGGGGAGCAATACTTC
>many|TRBV6-2/TRBV6-3|TRBJ1-5|TRBD1
CASNQAGTVSNQPQHF
TGTGCCAGCAACCAAGCCGGGACAGTTAGCAATCAGCCCCAGCATTTT
>many|TRBV6-1|TRBJ2-1|NA
CASTGSLNYNEQFF
TGTGCCAGCACTGGATCCCTCAACTACAATGAGCAGTTCTTC
>NA|TRBV6-2/TRBV6-3|TRBJ2-1|TRBD1
CARGGQVLSSYNEQFF
TGTGCCCGCGGCGGACAGGTCCTTAGCTCCTACAATGAGCAGTTCTTC
>many|TRBV4-3|TRBJ2-7|NA
CASSQDLTGSYEQYF
TGCGCCAGCAGCCAAGACCTGACAGGCTCCTACGAGCAGTACTTC
>NA|TRBV10-2|TRBJ1-2|NA
CASGEIVSYGCTF
TGCGCCAGCGGTGAAATCGTTAGCTATGGCTGCACCTTC
>NA|TRBV28|TRBJ2-7|TRBD1
CASVRTGGSYEEYF
TGTGCCAGCGTCCGAACAGGGGGCTCCTACGAGGAGTACTTC
>NA|TRBV28|TRBJ1-1|TRBD1
CASSPRRSPGTGLWTEAFF
TGTGCCAGCAGTCCGCGCCGGTCGCCGGGGACAGGTTTGTGGACTGAAGCTTTCTTT
>NA|TRBV28|TRBJ2-7|TRBD1
CTIMTETGGYEQYF
TGTACCATCATGACTGAGACAGGGGGCTACGAGCAGTACTTC
>NA|TRBV29-1|TRBJ2-7|TRBD1
CIVEVGTGGEQYF
TGCATCGTTGAAGTCGGGACAGGTGGGGAGCAGTACTTC
>NA|TRBV6-5|TRBJ2-2|NA
CASRQGNTGELFF
TGTGCCAGCAGACAGGGGAACACCGGGGAGCTGTTTTTT
>NA|TRBV12-3/TRBV12-4|TRBJ2-7|NA
CASRAQQGDYDRYF
TGTGCCAGCAGGGCCCAACAGGGAGACTACGATCGGTACTTC
>NA|TRBV6-1|TRBJ2-7|NA
CASRASLVGSSYEQYF
TGTGCCAGCAGGGCAAGTCTCGTTGGGAGCTCCTACGAGCAGTACTTC
>NA|TRBV7-9|TRBJ2-2|TRBD1
CTSNLEGADGELFF
TGTACCAGCAACTTAGAGGGGGCCGACGGGGAGCTGTTTTTT
>NA|TRBV6-1|TRBJ2-1|NA
CGSRKTGDSEQFF
TGTGGCAGCAGGAAGACGGGAGATTCCGAGCAGTTCTTC
>NA|TRBV4-3|TRBJ2-3|NA
CASSLDRGGTDTQYF
TGCGCCAGCAGCCTAGATCGTGGAGGAACAGATACGCAGTATTTT
>NA|TRBV5-1|TRBJ2-1|NA
CASSLADSSYNEQLF
TGCGCCAGCAGCTTGGCAGACTCCTCCTACAATGAGCAGCTCTTC
>NA|TRBV5-1|TRBJ2-7|NA
CASSFRPHDNNEQYF
TGTGCCAGCAGCTTCCGACCCCACGATAACAACGAGCAGTACTTC
>NA|TRBV4-1|TRBJ2-1|NA
CASSQGTWGQGFFTLTDEQFF
TGCGCCAGCAGCCAAGGTACGTGGGGGCAGGGGTTTTTCACCCTCACGGATGAGCAGTTCTTC
>NA|TRBV29-1|TRBJ2-2|NA
CSVDTGNTGELFF
TGCAGCGTGGACACGGGGAACACCGGGGAGCTGTTTTTT
>NA|TRBV11-2|TRBJ2-7|NA
CASNLNDAYEQYF
TGTGCCAGCAACTTAAATGATGCCTATGAGCAGTACTTC